The 11 T cell receptor beta chains given below trace back to one sample, sequenced in a study of early stage breast cancer tumors. Assay used: immunoSEQ multiplex PCR; TCRdb lists only in-frame clones, some missing. The repertoire holds 32,000 or so clones, roughly two thirds seen once, with approximately 33% in the top ten. Sample: blood. The receptors were sampled from a person between 50 and 60 years old with breast cancer.

This clone was seen only a few times. This chain uses TRBV29-1 with TRBJ1-5; TRBD1 is a possible D gene (5 bases). The V gene's germline CDR1 is SQVTM and CDR2 ANQGSEA. Trimming cost V 6 bases and J 3 bases, with 9 bases left between them. The CDR3 has 12 amino acids. The CDR3 loop reads CSVQGFNQPQHF. In DNA form, the CDR3 reads TGCAGCGTGCAGGGTTTCAATCAGCCCCAGCATTTT.

The chain joins TRBV18 to TRBJ2-1, with D possibly TRBD1 on 5 matching bases. CDR1 KGHSH and CDR2 LQKENI come from the germline V gene. CDR3 length equals 11 residues. Trimming left V 3 bases short and J 10 bases short, with 7 bases between. The CDR3 DNA reads as TGTGCCAGCTCACCGTCAGGGGAGCAGTTCTTC. Protein product: CASSPSGEQFF.

V and J are TRBV21-1 and TRBJ2-7. TRBV21-1 constitutes a pseudogene. The CDR3 has 15 residues. The chain's CDR3 is CASSLPRYGLGEQYF. CDR3 nucleotide sequence: TGTGCCAGCAGCCTTCCAAGGTACGGCTTAGGCGAGCAGTACTTC.

The rearrangement joins TRBV7-2 to TRBJ2-7, with D perhaps TRBD2 (5 bases). The V end was cut by 1 base, the J end by 1 base, with 8 bases between. This CDR3 is 14 amino acids long. Germline CDR1 reads SGHTA; CDR2 reads FQGNSA. The chain's CDR3 is CASSLVPGSYEQYF. The DNA of the CDR3 is TGTGCCAGCAGCTTAGTGCCGGGATCCTACGAGCAGTACTTC.

The chain joins TRBV12-5 to TRBJ2-1, with unresolved D. The CDR3 sequence is 13 residues long. Trimming cost V 1 base and J 10 bases, with 11 bases left between them. Germline V lookup: CDR1 LGHNT, CDR2 FRNRAP. The CDR3 sequence is CASGLAYSTEQFF. The CDR3, as DNA: TGTGCTAGTGGTTTGGCCTATAGCACGGAGCAGTTCTTC. The variable domain in full, with the rest retrieved from reference TRBV12-5 and TRBJ2-1, is DARVTQTPRHKVTEMGQEVTMRCQPILGHNTVFWYRQTMMQGLELLAYFRNRAPLDDSGMPKDRFSAEMPDATLATLKIQPSEPRDSAVYFCASGLAYSTEQFFGPGTRLTVL.

This clone has more than one count but fewer than ten. The germline gene is not matched at one end of the junction; a read error may be the cause. The chain joins TRBV7-7 to TRBJ2-5; 8 nucleotides line up with TRBD2. Germline lookup yields CDR1 SSHAT and CDR2 FNYEAQ (reference sequence). The CDR3 runs to 16 residues. The CDR3 here is CASSLGGAWGQETQYF. Written as DNA, the CDR3 is TGTGCTAGCAGCCTCGGGGGGGCTTGGGGCCAAGAGACCCAGTACTTC.

The chain has TRBV5-8 and TRBJ2-2; 14 bases align to TRBD2. The V segment lost 4 bases and the J segment 3 bases; nucleotides outside the gene matches: 2. CDR1 is SGHTS, CDR2 YDEGEE, per germline. The CDR3 contains 16 residues. The CDR3 coding sequence is TGTGCCAGCAGCCTGACTAGCGGGAGGGACACCGGGGAGCTGTTTTTT. Encoded protein: CASSLTSGRDTGELFF.

The chain recombines TRBV2 with TRBJ2-7; 8 bases are a match to TRBD1. Germline CDR1 reads SNHLY; CDR2 reads FYNNEI. The CDR3 runs to 13 residues. V was pared by 7 bases and J by 1 base, with 3 bases of the junction left unmatched. CDR3 nucleotide sequence: TGTGCCAGCACAGGGGGCGCATCCTACGAGCAGTACTTC. Translating gives CASTGGASYEQYF.

V and J are TRBV7-9 and TRBJ2-1; no reliable D call. There are 13 residues in the CDR3. Germline V CDR1 and CDR2: SEHNR, FQNEAQ (reference sequence). The ends were cut back, 6 bases at V and 8 bases at J, with 14 bases in the middle. CDR3 coding DNA: TGTGCCAGCAGTCTCCCGCTAGTGGATGAGCAGTTCTTC. Residues: CASSLPLVDEQFF.

The genes are TRBV5-1 and TRBJ2-5, with D hard to call. Germline assignment: CDR1 SGHRS and CDR2 YFSETQ. V lost 2 bases, J lost 3 bases, and 8 bases lay in between. The CDR3 is made up of 13 amino acids. DNA of the CDR3: TGCGCCAGCAGCTTAGCCACAAAAGAGACCCAGTACTTC. Protein sequence: CASSLATKETQYF.

V is TRBV7-9 and J is TRBJ1-4; TRBD1 matches at 7 bases. Trimming removed 1 base from V and 8 bases from J; junction bases left unmatched: 4. Germline loops: CDR1 SEHNR, CDR2 FQNEAQ (reference sequence). The CDR3 is made up of 14 amino acids. In nucleotides, the CDR3 is TGTGCCAGCAGCTTAGACAGGGGTGGGGAAAAACTGTTTTTT. Its protein product is CASSLDRGGEKLFF.